Following are 14 T cell receptor beta chains from one sample sequenced in a study of blood T cell repertoires in COVID-19. Some clones are missing from TCRdb's copy, which holds only in-frame ones; the method was immunoSEQ multiplex PCR. This sample has approximately 17,000 clones; more than 70% occur once, and the top ten carry 5%. Sequencing was done on a sample of PBMCs or T cells enriched from blood (not recorded which). The receptor source for this set is a woman aged 30 to 39 who had recovered from COVID-19.

This chain links TRBV7-6 with TRBJ2-3; TRBD2 agrees at 10 bases. CDR1 and CDR2 from the germline V gene are SGHVS and FNYEAQ. J gave up 5 bases and V 1 base, and 6 bases lay outside the gene matches. This CDR3 is 16 amino acids long. The chain's CDR3 is CASSLGSGGARDTQYF. DNA for the CDR3: TGTGCCAGCAGCTTAGGGAGCGGGGGGGCTAGAGATACGCAGTATTTT.

J is TRBJ1-2 and V is TRBV6-6; D not certain. The germline V gene encodes CDR1 MNHNY and CDR2 SVGAGI (reference sequence). The CDR3 extends over 15 amino acids. V gave up 4 bases and J gave up 3 bases, with 15 bases separating them. The CDR3 region is CASSSLGQRDYGYTF. The CDR3 DNA follows: TGTGCCAGCAGTTCTTTGGGCCAGAGAGACTATGGCTACACCTTC.

This sequence joins TRBV4-2 and TRBJ2-3, with 7 bases aligning to TRBD1. J gave up 6 bases and V 3 bases, and 6 bases lay outside the gene matches. The CDR3 sequence is 14 residues long. The germline V gene encodes CDR1 LGHNA and CDR2 YNFKEQ. DNA for the CDR3: TGTGCCAGCAGCCAGGCAACAGGGGCTGATACGCAGTATTTT. This translates into CASSQATGADTQYF.

The rearrangement uses TRBV12-3 or TRBV12-4 and TRBJ1-5; perhaps TRBD1 as D (6 bases). This CDR3 has 13 residues. The ends were cut back, 5 bases at V and 7 bases at J, with 12 bases in the middle. The CDR3 sequence is CASSARQEQPQHF. CDR3 coding DNA: TGTGCCAGCAGTGCACGACAGGAGCAGCCCCAGCATTTT.

The V and J genes are TRBV3-1 (or the pseudogene TRBV3-2) and TRBJ2-2; D uncertain. CDR1 is LGHDT and CDR2 is YNNKEL in the germline V gene (reference sequence). The CDR3 extends over 13 amino acids. Trimming removed 2 bases from V and 4 bases from J, with 5 bases in between. The CDR3 nucleotides read TGTGCCAGCAGCCAACTACCCACCGGGGAGCTGTTTTTT. Amino acids: CASSQLPTGELFF.

This clone was detected only a few times. The V gene is TRBV19, the J gene TRBJ2-5; 8 bases are a match to TRBD2. Trimming cost V 2 bases and J 5 bases; bases outside gene matches: 7. Germline loops: CDR1 LNHDA, CDR2 SQIVND (reference sequence). The CDR3 covers 15 residues. CDR3 residues: CASSIPGGGRETQYF. Written as DNA, the CDR3 is TGTGCCAGTAGTATACCCGGGGGGGGTCGGGAGACCCAGTACTTC.

This clone appeared once. V and J are TRBV9 and TRBJ2-7; TRBD1 matches at 8 bases. This CDR3 is 14 amino acids long. CDR1 is SGDLS, CDR2 YYNGEE, per germline. J lost 5 bases, V lost 3 bases, and 7 bases had no gene match. The CDR3 sequence: CASSAGGQGHEQYF. CDR3 bases: TGTGCCAGCAGCGCCGGAGGACAGGGACACGAGCAGTACTTC. Looking up the rest from reference TRBV9 and TRBJ2-7 gives the full variable domain: DSGVTQTPKHLITATGQRVTLRCSPRSGDLSVYWYQQSLDQGLQFLIQYYNGEERAKGNILERFSAQQFPDLHSELNLSSLELGDSALYFCASSAGGQGHEQYFGPGTRLTVT.

The chain uses TRBV19 and TRBJ1-1; the match to TRBD1 covers 7 bases. The V gene end was trimmed by 4 bases and the J gene end by 2 bases; junction bases not matched to a gene: 7. The CDR3 extends over 15 amino acids. The germline gives CDR1 LNHDA, CDR2 SQIVND (reference sequence). The CDR3 sequence: CASSRKGTVNTEAFF. Written as DNA, the CDR3 is TGTGCCAGTAGTAGGAAAGGGACAGTAAACACTGAAGCTTTCTTT.

The chain combines TRBV10-3 with TRBJ2-7; TRBD1 aligns across 7 bases. The CDR3 loop spans 13 amino acids. Germline loops: CDR1 ENHRY, CDR2 SYGVKD. Losses at the gene ends were 5 bases for V and 5 bases for J; bases not matched to a gene: 6. The CDR3 DNA sequence: TGTGCCATCAGTCGACAGGGAAAGGACGAGCAGTACTTC. Translating it yields CAISRQGKDEQYF.

The chain links TRBV5-1 to TRBJ1-1, with a tentative D call TRBD1 (5 bases). The ends were cut back, 0 bases at V and 1 base at J, with 13 bases in the middle. In germline, CDR1 is SGHRS, CDR2 YFSETQ. There are 16 residues in the CDR3. This CDR3 is CASSLVGQGPNTEAFF. The CDR3 nucleotides are TGCGCCAGCAGCTTGGTAGGGCAGGGCCCGAACACTGAAGCTTTCTTT.

The chain is built from TRBV5-1 and TRBJ2-6; perhaps TRBD2 as D (6 bases). Trimming stripped 5 bases from V and 2 bases from J, with 8 bases between. Germline lookup yields CDR1 SGHRS and CDR2 YFSETQ. The length of the CDR3 is 14 residues. CDR3 nucleotide sequence: TGCGCCAGCAGTTGGGGGGCTGGGGCCAACGTCCTGACTTTC. This gives the protein CASSWGAGANVLTF.

V is TRBV21-1 and J is TRBJ2-7; the listed D gene, TRBD1, was not tested against the DNA. TRBV21-1 corresponds to a pseudogene. This CDR3 has 17 residues. In nucleotides, the CDR3 is TGTGCCAGCAGCAAACATTACACCGACAGGGGGAGAGTCGAGCAGTACTTC. Protein: CASSKHYTDRGRVEQYF.

The genes are TRBV13 and TRBJ1-1; 10 nucleotides line up with TRBD1. Trimming took 4 bases from V and 4 from J; bases not matched to a gene: 6. The germline gives CDR1 PRHDT, CDR2 FYEKMQ (reference sequence). There are 15 residues in the CDR3. The CDR3 DNA sequence: TGTGCCAGCAGCTCTGACAGGGGGCGCGTCACTGAAGCTTTCTTT. Its translation is CASSSDRGRVTEAFF.

The chain recombines TRBV21-1 with TRBJ1-3; the DNA was not used to check the table's D call, TRBD1. TRBV21-1 corresponds to a pseudogene. The CDR3 spans 15 residues. The CDR3 coding sequence is TGTGCCAGCAGCAAACCGGGACAGTCTGGAAACACCATATATTTT. Residues: CASSKPGQSGNTIYF.